Shown below are 15 T cell receptor beta chains from a single sample sequenced in a study of molecular identifiers for immune sequencing clone quantification. A single record per CDR3 protein comes from TCRdb applying MiXCR to the PCR reads. Among 600,000 to 650,000 distinct CDR3 sequences listed, roughly 21% were seen once. Material: naive CD8+ T cells from blood, with Jurkat cell RNA spiked in. Stated subset: FACS-sorted CD8+CD4-CCR7+CD45RA+ naive T cells. These receptors all stem from a human donor in good health. Some libraries in this study had Jurkat cell RNA spiked in.

This clonotype was counted many times. V and J are TRBV19 and TRBJ1-5, with 9 bases lining up with TRBD1. CDR1 is LNHDA and CDR2 is SQIVND in the germline V gene (reference sequence). The trim removed 3 bases at V and 4 bases at J, leaving 4 bases unmatched. This CDR3 has 15 residues. The CDR3, as DNA: TGTGCCAGTAGTATTACAGGGGGCGCGAATCAGCCCCAGCATTTT. As protein: CASSITGGANQPQHF.

This clonotype has a count of ten or more. This chain uses TRBV5-1 with TRBJ2-7, with TRBD2 identical over 8 bases. The germline V gene encodes CDR1 SGHRS and CDR2 YFSETQ. The CDR3 length is 15 residues. The V gene end was trimmed by 0 bases and the J gene end by 3 bases; junction bases not matched to a gene: 5. The CDR3 spells CASSLVSGGGYEQYF. In DNA form, the CDR3 reads TGCGCCAGCAGCTTGGTGAGCGGGGGAGGCTACGAGCAGTACTTC.

This clonotype was observed at least ten times. V usage is TRBV7-6 and J usage is TRBJ1-5; maybe TRBD1 (6 bases). The V end was cut by 2 bases, the J end by 4 bases, with 6 bases between. CDR1 is SGHVS and CDR2 is FNYEAQ in the germline V gene. The CDR3 has 13 amino acids. Here the CDR3 DNA reads TGTGCCAGCAGCTTAACAGGGAATCAGCCCCAGCATTTT. Its protein product is CASSLTGNQPQHF. The whole variable domain, remainder taken from reference TRBV7-6 and TRBJ1-5, is GAGVSQSPRYKVTKRGQDVALRCDPISGHVSLYWYRQALGQGPEFLTYFNYEAQQDKSGLPNDRFSAERPEGSISTLTIQRTEQRDSAMYRCASSLTGNQPQHFGDGTRLSIL.

Remarks on this clonotype: A much larger clone differs by one base, so this may be a read error. The chain employs TRBV11-2 and TRBJ1-1; D gene uncertain. Germline-derived CDR1 and CDR2 are SGHAT and FQNNGV. The CDR3 spans 15 residues. CDR3 protein: CASCLTLRSDTEAFF. CDR3 coding DNA: TGTGCCAGCTGCTTAACTCTGCGGTCAGACACTGAAGCTTTCTTT.

This clonotype has ten or more counts. The rearrangement joins TRBV7-9 to TRBJ2-7; maybe TRBD1 (6 bases). The CDR3 spans 12 residues. Between the trimmed V and J ends, which lost 5 bases and 4 bases, there was a span of 9 bases. Germline V gene sequence: CDR1 SEHNR, CDR2 FQNEAQ (reference sequence). The CDR3 DNA follows: TGTGCCAGCAGCAGAGGGACATACGAGCAGTACTTC. It yields the protein CASSRGTYEQYF.

This clonotype was recorded at least ten times. This chain uses TRBV7-8 with TRBJ2-3, with D possibly TRBD1 on 6 matching bases. CDR3 length: 14 amino acids. Germline V lookup: CDR1 SGHVS, CDR2 FQNEAQ. Trimming pared 5 bases from V and 6 bases from J, leaving 15 bases between. The CDR3 region is CASSPTGFLDTQYF. The CDR3 coding sequence is TGTGCCAGCAGCCCTACAGGGTTTTTGGATACGCAGTATTTT.

This clonotype was detected many times. Its ends do not fully match the called genes, so a read error is possible. The rearrangement joins TRBV27 to TRBJ2-7, with D perhaps TRBD2 (6 bases). The CDR3 extends over 14 amino acids. CDR1 MNHEY and CDR2 SMNVEV come from the germline V gene (reference sequence). Here the CDR3 reads CASSWRGDSYEQYF. CDR3 DNA: TGCGCCAGCAGCTGGAGGGGCGACTCCTACGAGCAGTACTTC.

This clonotype was recorded many times. The V and J genes are TRBV6-2 or TRBV6-3 and TRBJ2-7; 11 bases are a match to TRBD2. The germline CDR1 and CDR2 sequences are MNHEY and SVGEGT. V shed 6 bases and J 3 bases; nucleotides not matched to a gene: 7. The CDR3 totals 15 residues. The CDR3 region is CASRPITSGSYEQYF. The CDR3 region has the DNA TGTGCCAGCAGGCCCATAACTAGCGGGAGCTACGAGCAGTACTTC.

This clonotype was counted at least ten times. The J gene is TRBJ2-5, the V gene TRBV20-1; 11 nucleotides agree with TRBD1. Germline values: CDR1 DFQATT, CDR2 SNEGSKA (reference sequence). The ends lost 5 bases at V and 10 bases at J; junction bases unmatched: 9. CDR3 length: 13 amino acids. The CDR3 spells CSARDRGFPDQYF. DNA of the CDR3: TGCAGTGCTCGGGACAGGGGGTTCCCCGACCAGTACTTC.

This clonotype has a count of ten or more. This chain links TRBV27 with TRBJ2-3; D may match TRBD1 or TRBD2 (5 bases each). CDR1 and CDR2 (germline): MNHEY, SMNVEV (reference sequence). V dropped 6 bases and J dropped 6 bases, with 22 bases sitting between them. This CDR3 has 16 amino acids. The CDR3 nucleotides are TGTGCCAGCAGGAACCGGGACCCATCTCCCGAGGATACGCAGTATTTT. This codes for CASRNRDPSPEDTQYF.

The chain uses TRBV14 and TRBJ2-2; the D is unclear. In germline, CDR1 is SGHDN, CDR2 FVKESK. This CDR3 comprises 15 residues. V was clipped by 4 bases and J by 3 bases, with 12 bases between them. The DNA for the CDR3 is TGTGCCAGCAGCCCCCGGCGTGGGCACACCGGGGAGCTGTTTTTT. Amino acid sequence: CASSPRRGHTGELFF.

Comment on this clonotype: A much larger clone lies a single base off, so this may be a read error. The chain links TRBV5-1 to TRBJ2-7; D perhaps matches TRBD1 (6 bases). Germline V gene lookup returns CDR1 SGHRS and CDR2 YFSETQ. CDR3 length: 14 residues. CDR3 in DNA: TGTGCCAGCAGCCTAGAGGACAGCGCAAGAGAGCAGTACTTC. It is translated as CASSLEDSAREQYF. Together with reference TRBV5-1 and TRBJ2-7, the CDR3 gives the full variable domain: KAGVTQTPRYLIKTRGQQVTLSCSPISGHRSVSWYQQTPGQGLQFLFEYFSETQRNKGNFPGRFSGRQFSNSRSEMNVSTLELGDSALYLCASSLEDSAREQYFGPGTRLTVT.

This clonotype was detected many times. The genes are TRBV9 and TRBJ1-1; perhaps TRBD1 as D (6 bases). Germline V CDR1 and CDR2: SGDLS, YYNGEE. Between the trimmed V and J ends, which lost 0 bases and 0 bases, there was a span of 12 bases. The length of the CDR3 is 16 residues. Here the CDR3 DNA reads TGTGCCAGCAGCGTAGTTGCAGGGGATATGAACACTGAAGCTTTCTTT. Its protein is CASSVVAGDMNTEAFF.

This clonotype has a count of ten or more. The chain carries TRBV29-1 and TRBJ2-7, with a possible D match to TRBD2 (6 bases). From germline, CDR1 is SQVTM and CDR2 ANQGSEA. The CDR3 consists of 13 residues. V was shortened by 4 bases and J by 0 bases, with 10 bases between the two germline ends. The CDR3 here is CSVVRGDSYEQYF. The CDR3 nucleotides read TGCAGCGTTGTGCGGGGAGACTCCTACGAGCAGTACTTC.

This rearrangement joins TRBV5-4 to TRBJ2-2, with 7 nucleotides matching TRBD2. The CDR3 runs 15 residues. V shed 4 bases, J shed 6 bases, and the junction held 9 bases outside the gene matches. Germline assignment: CDR1 SGHNT and CDR2 YYREEE (reference sequence). CDR3 loop: CASSPYTTSPGELFF. CDR3 DNA sequence: TGTGCCAGCAGCCCCTATACGACTAGCCCCGGGGAGCTGTTTTTT.